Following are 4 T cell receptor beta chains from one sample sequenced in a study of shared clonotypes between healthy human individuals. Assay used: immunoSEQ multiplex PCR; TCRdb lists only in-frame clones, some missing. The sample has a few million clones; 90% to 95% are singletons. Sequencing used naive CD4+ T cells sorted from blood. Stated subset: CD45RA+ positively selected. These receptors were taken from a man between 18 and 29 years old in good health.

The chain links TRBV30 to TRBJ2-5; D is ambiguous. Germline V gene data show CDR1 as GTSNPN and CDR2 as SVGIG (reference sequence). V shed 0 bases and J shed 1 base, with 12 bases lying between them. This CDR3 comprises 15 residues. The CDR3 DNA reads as TGTGCCTGGAGTGTACTGCGGATGCCCCAAGAGACCCAGTACTTC. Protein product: CAWSVLRMPQETQYF. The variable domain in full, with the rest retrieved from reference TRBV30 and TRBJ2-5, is SQTIHQWPATLVQPVGSPLSLECTVEGTSNPNLYWYRQAAGRGLQLLFYSVGIGQISSEVPQNLSASRPQDRQFILSSKKLLLSDSGFYLCAWSVLRMPQETQYFGPGTRLLVL.

In DNA, the CDR3 is TGTGCCAGTACCCCTGGGACTAGCGGGGACACAGATACGCAGTATTTT. This sequence encodes CASTPGTSGDTDTQYF. The J gene is TRBJ2-3, the V gene TRBV19, with 13 bases that match TRBD2. The V gene end was trimmed by 7 bases and the J gene end by 2 bases; junction bases not matched to a gene: 6. The CDR3 contains 16 residues. Per the germline V gene, CDR1 is LNHDA and CDR2 is SQIVND (reference sequence).

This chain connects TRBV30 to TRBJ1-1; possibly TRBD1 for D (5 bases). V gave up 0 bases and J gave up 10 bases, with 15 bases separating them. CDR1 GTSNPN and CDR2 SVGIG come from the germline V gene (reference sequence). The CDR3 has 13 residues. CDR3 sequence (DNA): TGTGCCTGGAGTGTAAGAGAGGCAAGGGGAGCTTTCTTT. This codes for CAWSVREARGAFF.

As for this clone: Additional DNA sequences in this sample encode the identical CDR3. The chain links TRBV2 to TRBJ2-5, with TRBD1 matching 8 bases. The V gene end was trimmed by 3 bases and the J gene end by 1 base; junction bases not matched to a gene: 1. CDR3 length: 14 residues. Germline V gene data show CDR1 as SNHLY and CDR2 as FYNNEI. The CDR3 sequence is CASSEDRAQETQYF. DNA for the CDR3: TGTGCCAGCAGTGAGGACAGGGCCCAAGAGACCCAGTACTTC.